Below, one T cell receptor beta chain is given with its context. Its matching antigen is unknown. CD4+ naive, central memory, regulatory and stem cell-like memory cells were sorted via CD45RO/CCR7/CD25/CD127/CD95/CD27. This sample stems from a study of beta chain features in type 1 diabetes. The study's findings and limits: Individuals with type 1 diabetes displayed fewer insertions and more deletions at VDJ junctions. Significant though moderate, a shortening of TCRB CDR3s appeared in all four CD4+ subsets of Type 1 diabetes patients.

V lost 4 bases, J lost 6 bases, and 7 bases stayed unmatched. Germline V gene lookup returns CDR1 SGHAT and CDR2 FQNNGV. This CDR3 has 16 residues. The whole isolated RNA underwent reverse transcription, so sequencing captured expressed TCRB transcripts. Read counts averaged around 3.5 million for samples of naive, central memory and regulatory T cells. Measured with immunoSEQ multiplex PCR; TCRdb has only the in-frame clones, and not every one. The sample shows about 160,000 clones, 8% to 8.5% of them seen only once. The specimen sequenced was central memory CD4+ T cells from blood. The sequence came from a woman aged 18-30 years with type 1 diabetes. The chain combines TRBV11-2 with TRBJ1-4; TRBD1 aligns across 11 bases. The CDR3 DNA reads TGTGCCAGCAGCTCCAGCGCGGGACAGGGGGATGAAAAACTGTTTTTT. Its translation is CASSSSAGQGDEKLFF.